This T cell receptor beta chain was obtained from a study of identical twins. A universal primer site was incorporated via template switching, and the cDNA contained unique molecular identifiers. TCRdb re-derived calls from the 5' RACE reads in MiXCR, one entry per CDR3 protein. This table holds more than 650,000 distinct CDR3 sequences, less than 7% found once. This clonotype appeared many times. Germline V lookup: CDR1 MDHEN, CDR2 SYDVKM. Germline trimming cut 4 bases from V and 5 bases from J; bases unmatched to any gene: 8. The CDR3 spans 14 residues. Input material: naive T cells sorted from blood. The V and J genes are TRBV28 and TRBJ2-7; 7 positions match TRBD2. The source of this sequence is a man younger than 35 in good health. The CDR3 nucleotides read TGTGCCAGCAGTTCCAGGGCGGGAGCTCACGAGCAGTACTTC. Its translation: CASSSRAGAHEQYF.